This T cell receptor beta chain was observed in a study of tumor-infiltrating lymphocytes in primary liver carcinoma. Study-wide context: Samples produced roughly 3.65 to 8 million productive TCRbeta reads, comparable across tissue types.

It was unsorted whole blood that yielded blood RNA, and germline DNA was also extracted. A sample of roughly 4.2 milliliters of peripheral blood was taken before surgery. As for this clonotype: The antigen remains undetermined.

A primer in the constant region served to generate TCR beta cDNA from roughly 520 ng of total RNA. Slightly modified ARM-PCR with three nested multiplex PCR rounds yielded TCR beta libraries. TCRdb reprocessed the multiplex PCR reads via MiXCR and lists one record per CDR3 protein. The sample shows approximately 340,000 distinct CDR3 sequences, about two thirds of them seen only once. The study's findings and limits: Tumor-adjacent and tumor-blood pairs displayed less overlap than did pairs of tumor regions.

Material for sequencing was peripheral blood. This sequence was found in a man between 35 and 55 years old with primary liver carcinoma and hepatitis B virus infection.

In DNA form, the CDR3 reads TGTGCCAGCAGCTCCACCCCCAGCAGCACTGAAGCTTTCTTT. Translating gives CASSSTPSSTEAFF. The rearrangement uses TRBV12-3 or TRBV12-4 and TRBJ1-1; D unresolved. The CDR3 runs 14 residues. V shed 6 bases and J shed 4 bases, with 15 bases lying between them.